This T cell receptor (beta chain) came from a study of CD4 and CD8 cells across lung adenocarcinoma regions. TCRdb called the PCR reads again in MiXCR, with one record for every CDR3 protein. This table has about 11,000 distinct CDR3 sequences, around 50% appearing once. Germline V CDR1 and CDR2: MGHDK, SYGVNS. V was pared by 6 bases and J by 1 base, with 15 bases between. The CDR3 has 15 amino acids. This TCR derives from a female donor with lung adenocarcinoma. The CD4 and CD8 labels of this study may be unreliable. The chain uses TRBV25-1 and TRBJ1-1; D call uncertain. The sample consisted of CD8+ T cells from the center of a lung tumor. This chain's CDR3 is CASRAQAGRNTEAFF. The CDR3 bases are TGTGCCAGCAGGGCCCAAGCGGGTAGGAACACTGAAGCTTTCTTT.